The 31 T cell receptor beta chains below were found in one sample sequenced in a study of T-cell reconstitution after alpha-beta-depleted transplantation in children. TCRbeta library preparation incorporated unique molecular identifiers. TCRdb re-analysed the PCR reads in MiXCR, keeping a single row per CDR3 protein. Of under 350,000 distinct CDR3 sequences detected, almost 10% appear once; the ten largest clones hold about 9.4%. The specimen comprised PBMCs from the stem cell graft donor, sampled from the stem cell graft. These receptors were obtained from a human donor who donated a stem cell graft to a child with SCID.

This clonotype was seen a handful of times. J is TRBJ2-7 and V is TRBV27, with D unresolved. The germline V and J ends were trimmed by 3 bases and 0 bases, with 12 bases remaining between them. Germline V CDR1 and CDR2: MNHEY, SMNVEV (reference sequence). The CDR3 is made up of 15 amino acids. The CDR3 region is CASSLSVSGSYEQYF. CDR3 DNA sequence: TGTGCCAGCAGTTTGAGCGTTTCGGGCTCCTACGAGCAGTACTTC.

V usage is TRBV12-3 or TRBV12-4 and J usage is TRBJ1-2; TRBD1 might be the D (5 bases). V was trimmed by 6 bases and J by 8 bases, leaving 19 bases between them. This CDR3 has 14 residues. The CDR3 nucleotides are TGTGCCAGCAGATACGACAGCCGCTCTACGGGCTACACCTTC. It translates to CASRYDSRSTGYTF.

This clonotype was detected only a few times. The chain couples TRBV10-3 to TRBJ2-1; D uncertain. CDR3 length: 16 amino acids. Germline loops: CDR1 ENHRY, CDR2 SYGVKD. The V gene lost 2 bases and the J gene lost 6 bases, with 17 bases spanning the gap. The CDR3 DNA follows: TGTGCCATCAGTGAGAGCAAGGCAATACGCTTCAATGAGCAGTTCTTC. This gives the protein CAISESKAIRFNEQFF.

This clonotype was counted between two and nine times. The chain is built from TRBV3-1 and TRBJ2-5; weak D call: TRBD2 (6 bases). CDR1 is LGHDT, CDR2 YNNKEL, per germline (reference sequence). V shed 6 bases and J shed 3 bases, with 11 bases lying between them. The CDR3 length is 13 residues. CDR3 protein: CASRATGEETQYF. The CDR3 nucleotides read TGTGCCAGCAGGGCGACGGGAGAAGAGACCCAGTACTTC.

The DNA of the CDR3 is TGTGCCAGCAGTGAGGGGGGCCGGGGAGATACGCAGTATTTT. Its translation is CASSEGGRGDTQYF. V is TRBV25-1 and J is TRBJ2-3, with D perhaps matching TRBD1 or TRBD2 (6 bases each). Trimming shortened V by 3 bases and J by 5 bases, and 12 bases separated the two germline ends. The germline V gene has CDR1 MGHDK and CDR2 SYGVNS. The CDR3 covers 14 residues.

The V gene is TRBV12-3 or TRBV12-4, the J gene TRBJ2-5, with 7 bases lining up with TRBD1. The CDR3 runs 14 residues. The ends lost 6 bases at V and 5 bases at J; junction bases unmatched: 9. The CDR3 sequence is CASRPYRGSETQYF. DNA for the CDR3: TGTGCCAGCAGGCCGTACAGGGGCAGCGAGACCCAGTACTTC.

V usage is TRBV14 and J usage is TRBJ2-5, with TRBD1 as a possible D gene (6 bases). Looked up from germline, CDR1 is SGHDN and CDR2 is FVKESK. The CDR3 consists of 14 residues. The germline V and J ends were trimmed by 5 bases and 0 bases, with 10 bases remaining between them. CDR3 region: CASSDTGNQETQYF. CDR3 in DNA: TGTGCCAGCAGCGACACAGGGAACCAAGAGACCCAGTACTTC.

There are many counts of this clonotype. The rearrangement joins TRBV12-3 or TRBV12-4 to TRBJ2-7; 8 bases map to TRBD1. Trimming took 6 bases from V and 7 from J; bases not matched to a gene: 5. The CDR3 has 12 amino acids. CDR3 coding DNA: TGTGCCAGCAGATACAGGGGGTCGGAGCAGTACTTC. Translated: CASRYRGSEQYF.

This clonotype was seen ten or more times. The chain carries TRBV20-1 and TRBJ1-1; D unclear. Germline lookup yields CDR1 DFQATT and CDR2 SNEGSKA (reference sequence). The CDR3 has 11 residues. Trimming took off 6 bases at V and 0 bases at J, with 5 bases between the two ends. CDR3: CSAWMNTEAFF. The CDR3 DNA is TGCAGTGCCTGGATGAACACTGAAGCTTTCTTT.

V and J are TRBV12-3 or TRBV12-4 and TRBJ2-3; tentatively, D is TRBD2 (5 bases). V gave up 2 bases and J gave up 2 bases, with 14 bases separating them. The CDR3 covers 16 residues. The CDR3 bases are TGTGCCAGCAGTTTACGGCCAGTGAGGGTCACAGATACGCAGTATTTT. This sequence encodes CASSLRPVRVTDTQYF.

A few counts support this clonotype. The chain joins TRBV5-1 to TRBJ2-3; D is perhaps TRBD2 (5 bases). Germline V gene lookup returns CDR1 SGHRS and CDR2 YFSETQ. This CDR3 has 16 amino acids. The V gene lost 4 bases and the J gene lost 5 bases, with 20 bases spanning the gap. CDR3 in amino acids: CASSLGEGSVGDTQYF. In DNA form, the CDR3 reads TGCGCCAGCAGCCTCGGGGAAGGCTCTGTGGGAGATACGCAGTATTTT.

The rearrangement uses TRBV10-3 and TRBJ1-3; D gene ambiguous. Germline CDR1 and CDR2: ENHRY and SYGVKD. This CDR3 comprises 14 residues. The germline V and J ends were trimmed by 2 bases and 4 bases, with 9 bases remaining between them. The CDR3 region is CAISEVRVGNTIYF. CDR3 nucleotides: TGTGCCATCAGTGAGGTCCGAGTCGGAAACACCATATATTTT.

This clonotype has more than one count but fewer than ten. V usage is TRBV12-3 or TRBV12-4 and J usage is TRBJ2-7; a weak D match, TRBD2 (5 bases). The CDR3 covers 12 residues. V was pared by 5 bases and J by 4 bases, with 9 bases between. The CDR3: CASSPAGYEQYF. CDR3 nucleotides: TGTGCCAGCAGTCCCGCGGGTTACGAGCAGTACTTC.

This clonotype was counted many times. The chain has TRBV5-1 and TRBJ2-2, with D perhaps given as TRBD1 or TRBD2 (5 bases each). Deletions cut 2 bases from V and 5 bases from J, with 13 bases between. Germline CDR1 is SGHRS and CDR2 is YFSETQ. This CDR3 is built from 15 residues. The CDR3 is CASSLEGRETGELFF. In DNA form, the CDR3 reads TGCGCCAGCAGCTTAGAGGGGCGCGAGACCGGGGAGCTGTTTTTT.

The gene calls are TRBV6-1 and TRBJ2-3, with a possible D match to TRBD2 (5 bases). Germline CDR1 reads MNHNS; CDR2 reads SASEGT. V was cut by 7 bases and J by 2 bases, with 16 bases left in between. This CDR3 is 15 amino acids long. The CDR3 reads CASTREIRYTDTQYF. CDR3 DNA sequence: TGTGCCAGCACGAGGGAAATACGATACACAGATACGCAGTATTTT.

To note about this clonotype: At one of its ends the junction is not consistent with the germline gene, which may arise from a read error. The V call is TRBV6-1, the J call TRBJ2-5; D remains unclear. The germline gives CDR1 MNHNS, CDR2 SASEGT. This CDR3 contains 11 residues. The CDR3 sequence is CVSSLSTGQYF. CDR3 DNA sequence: TGTGTCAGCAGTCTCTCAACGGGTCAGTACTTC.

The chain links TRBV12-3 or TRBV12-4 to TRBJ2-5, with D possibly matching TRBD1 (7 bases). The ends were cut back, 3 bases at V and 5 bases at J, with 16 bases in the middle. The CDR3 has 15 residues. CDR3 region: CASSLSQGGGETQYF. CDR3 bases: TGTGCCAGCAGTTTGTCCCAGGGGGGCGGGGAGACCCAGTACTTC.

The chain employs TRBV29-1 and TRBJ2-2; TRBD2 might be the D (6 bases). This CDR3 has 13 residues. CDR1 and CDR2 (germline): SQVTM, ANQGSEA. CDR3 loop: CSFEEGYTGELFF. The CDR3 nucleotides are TGCAGTTTTGAGGAGGGATACACCGGGGAGCTGTTTTTT.

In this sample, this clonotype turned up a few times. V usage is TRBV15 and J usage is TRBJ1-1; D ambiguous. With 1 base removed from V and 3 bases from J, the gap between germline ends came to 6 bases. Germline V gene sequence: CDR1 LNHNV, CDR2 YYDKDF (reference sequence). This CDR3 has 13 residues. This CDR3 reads CATSRGMDTEAFF. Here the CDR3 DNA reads TGTGCCACCAGCAGAGGAATGGACACTGAAGCTTTCTTT.

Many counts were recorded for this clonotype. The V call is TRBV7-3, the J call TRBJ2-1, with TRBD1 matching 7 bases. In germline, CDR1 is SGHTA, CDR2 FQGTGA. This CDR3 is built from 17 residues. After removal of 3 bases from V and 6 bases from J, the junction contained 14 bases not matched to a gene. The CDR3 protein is CASSFTPQGRISNEQFF. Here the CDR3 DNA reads TGTGCCAGCAGCTTCACGCCACAGGGGCGAATCTCCAATGAGCAGTTCTTC.

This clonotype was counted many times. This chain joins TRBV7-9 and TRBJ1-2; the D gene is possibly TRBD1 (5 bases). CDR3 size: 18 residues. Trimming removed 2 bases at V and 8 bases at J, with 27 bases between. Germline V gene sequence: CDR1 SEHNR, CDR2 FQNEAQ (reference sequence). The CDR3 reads CASSLYNVIRGDEEGYTF. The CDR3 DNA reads TGTGCCAGCAGCTTATACAACGTAATACGGGGGGATGAAGAAGGCTACACCTTC.

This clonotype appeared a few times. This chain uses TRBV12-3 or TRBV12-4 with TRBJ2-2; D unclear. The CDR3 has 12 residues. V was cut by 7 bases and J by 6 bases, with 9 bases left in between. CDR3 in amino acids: CASTPGAGELFF. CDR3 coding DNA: TGTGCCAGCACCCCTGGGGCCGGGGAGCTGTTTTTT.

The CDR3 coding sequence is TGTGCCAGCAGAAACGCCGGGACAGGGTTCACCGGGGAGCTGTTTTTT. It codes for CASRNAGTGFTGELFF. The chain is built from TRBV6-1 and TRBJ2-2; 9 bases are a match to TRBD1. Germline V gene data show CDR1 as MNHNS and CDR2 as SASEGT. This CDR3 spans 16 amino acids. Trimming took 6 bases from V and 4 from J; bases not matched to a gene: 9.

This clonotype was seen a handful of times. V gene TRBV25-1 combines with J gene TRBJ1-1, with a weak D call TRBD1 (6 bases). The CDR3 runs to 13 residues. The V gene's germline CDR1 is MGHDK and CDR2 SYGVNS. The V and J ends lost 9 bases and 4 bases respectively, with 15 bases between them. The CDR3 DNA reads TGTGCCAGTAGATTGGACAGAACCACTGAAGCTTTCTTT. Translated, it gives CASRLDRTTEAFF.

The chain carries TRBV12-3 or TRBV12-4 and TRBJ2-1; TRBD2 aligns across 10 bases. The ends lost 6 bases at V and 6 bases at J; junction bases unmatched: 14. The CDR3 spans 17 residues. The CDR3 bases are TGTGCCAGCAGCCCAATGGTCATAGGACTAGCGGCCAATGAGCAGTTCTTC. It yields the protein CASSPMVIGLAANEQFF.

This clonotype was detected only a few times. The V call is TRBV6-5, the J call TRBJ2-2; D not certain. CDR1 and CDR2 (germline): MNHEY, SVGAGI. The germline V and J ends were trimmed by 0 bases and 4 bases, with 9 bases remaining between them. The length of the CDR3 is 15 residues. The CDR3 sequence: CASSYSNGPTGELFF. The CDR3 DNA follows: TGTGCCAGCAGTTACTCGAACGGGCCCACCGGGGAGCTGTTTTTT.

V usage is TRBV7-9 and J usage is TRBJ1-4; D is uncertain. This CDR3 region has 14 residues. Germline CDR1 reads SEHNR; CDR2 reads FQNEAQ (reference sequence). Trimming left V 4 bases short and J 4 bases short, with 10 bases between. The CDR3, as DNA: TGTGCCAGCAGCTCGGATGGGGTTAATGAAAAACTGTTTTTT. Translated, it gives CASSSDGVNEKLFF.

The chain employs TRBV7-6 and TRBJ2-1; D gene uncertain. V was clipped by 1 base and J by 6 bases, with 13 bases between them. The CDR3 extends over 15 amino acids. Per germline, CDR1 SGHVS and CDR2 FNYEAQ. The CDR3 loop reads CASSLEVESVNEQFF. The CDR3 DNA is TGTGCCAGCAGCTTAGAAGTAGAATCCGTCAATGAGCAGTTCTTC.

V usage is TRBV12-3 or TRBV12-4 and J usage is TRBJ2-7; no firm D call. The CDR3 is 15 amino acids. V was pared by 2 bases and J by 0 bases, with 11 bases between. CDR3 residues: CASSLRRTHSYEQYF. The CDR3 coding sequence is TGTGCCAGCAGTTTAAGACGGACGCACTCCTACGAGCAGTACTTC.

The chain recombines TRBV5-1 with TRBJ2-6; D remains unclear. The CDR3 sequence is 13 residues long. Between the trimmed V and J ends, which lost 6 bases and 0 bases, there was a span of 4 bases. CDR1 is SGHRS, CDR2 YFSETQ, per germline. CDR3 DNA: TGCGCCAGCAAGAGCTCTGGGGCCAACGTCCTGACTTTC. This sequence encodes CASKSSGANVLTF.

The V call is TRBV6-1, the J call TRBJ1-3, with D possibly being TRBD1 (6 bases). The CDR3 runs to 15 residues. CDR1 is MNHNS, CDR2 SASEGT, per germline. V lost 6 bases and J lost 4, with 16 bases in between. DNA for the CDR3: TGTGCCAGCAGCCGAACAGGGTTCTCAGGAAACACCATATATTTT. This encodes CASSRTGFSGNTIYF.